These T cell receptor beta chains were read from a single sample in a study of CD8+CD57+ T cells in acquired aplastic anemia. MiXCR, applied by TCRdb to the reads, yields one record per CDR3 protein. The data hold 100,000 to 150,000 distinct CDR3 sequences, with 41% observed a single time. The sequenced material came from sorted CD4+, CD8+, or CD8+CD57+ T cells (not recorded which) from PBMCs. These receptors all come from a human donor in good health, serving as a control. CDR3s include the opening cysteine and the closing phenylalanine or tryptophan. A D gene is named only where the DNA matches it firmly. A row's size may be missing; if present it is once, few, many or a size class.

CDR3 protein,CDR3 DNA,D gene,clone size,V gene,J gene,CDR3 length
CASSRRQYF,TGCGCCAGCTCCAGAAGGCAGTATTTT,NA,once,TRBV10-1,TRBJ2-3,9
CASQWRPPWELFF,TGTGCCTCGCAGTGGCGCCCGCCGTGGGAACTGTTTTTT,NA,NA,TRBV10-3,TRBJ1-4,13
CATAREGTGQPQHF,TGTGCCACCGCTAGGGAAGGGACAGGTCAGCCCCAGCATTTT,TRBD1,NA,TRBV24-1,TRBJ1-5,14
CSATSVGGRSDEQFF,TGCAGTGCAACTAGCGTTGGGGGGCGATCCGATGAGCAGTTCTTC,NA,NA,TRBV20-1,TRBJ2-1,15
CASSWRAGEDGYTF,TGTGCCAGCTCATGGAGGGCAGGGGAAGATGGCTACACCTTC,NA,many,TRBV18,TRBJ1-2,14
CSARKGGGWNTEAFF,TGCAGTGCTAGAAAGGGGGGAGGATGGAACACTGAAGCTTTCTTT,NA,many,TRBV20-1,TRBJ1-1,15
CAWSDTPGGVRNYGYTF,TGTGCCTGGAGTGATACGCCGGGAGGTGTTCGCAACTATGGCTACACCTTC,NA,NA,TRBV30,TRBJ1-2,17
CASSPSAGGSQETQYF,TGCGCCAGCAGCCCCTCAGCGGGGGGATCACAAGAGACCCAGTACTTC,TRBD2,NA,TRBV5-1,TRBJ2-5,16
CASSLSQQEQYF,TGTGCCAGCAGTTTATCCCAACAGGAGCAGTACTTC,NA,many,TRBV12-3/TRBV12-4,TRBJ2-7,12
CASSWWGDRSTEAFF,TGCGCCAGCAGCTGGTGGGGGGATAGGAGCACTGAAGCTTTCTTT,NA,few,TRBV5-1,TRBJ1-1,15
CASSRAANTEAFF,TGTGCCAGCAGCCGAGCTGCGAACACTGAAGCTTTCTTT,NA,NA,TRBV3-1,TRBJ1-1,13
CASSPYNGPYEQYF,TGTGCCAGCTCACCCTACAACGGACCCTACGAGCAGTACTTC,NA,many,TRBV18,TRBJ2-7,14
CASRADPSYNEQFF,TGTGCCAGCAGAGCCGACCCCTCCTACAATGAGCAGTTCTTC,NA,NA,TRBV9,TRBJ2-1,14
CSARYQGAREHGYTF,TGCAGTGCTAGATATCAGGGGGCGCGTGAGCATGGCTACACCTTC,TRBD1,NA,TRBV20-1,TRBJ1-2,15
CSAKSGTAIYEQYF,TGCAGTGCTAAATCTGGGACAGCTATCTACGAGCAGTACTTC,TRBD1,many,TRBV20-1,TRBJ2-7,14
CATSGLTGSEAFF,TGTGCCACCAGTGGTCTGACGGGGTCTGAAGCTTTCTTT,NA,many,TRBV24-1,TRBJ1-1,13
CASSAGDYGYTF,TGTGCCAGTTCCGCCGGGGACTATGGCTACACCTTC,NA,many,TRBV28,TRBJ1-2,12
CASSVRGGANTGELFF,TGTGCCAGCAGTGTTAGGGGCGGGGCGAACACCGGGGAGCTGTTTTTT,NA,NA,TRBV25-1,TRBJ2-2,16
CASSAASGSHEQYF,TGTGCCAGCAGTGCTGCATCAGGGAGCCACGAGCAGTACTTC,NA,NA,TRBV25-1,TRBJ2-7,14
CATSRGQGGETQYF,TGTGCCACCAGCAGGGGACAGGGAGGGGAGACCCAGTACTTC,TRBD1,NA,TRBV15,TRBJ2-5,14
CSAREGAGGHEQYF,TGCAGTGCTAGAGAGGGAGCGGGAGGTCACGAGCAGTACTTC,TRBD2,many,TRBV20-1,TRBJ2-7,14
CASSIEDRGAVYGYTF,TGTGCCAGTAGTATTGAAGACAGGGGGGCAGTCTATGGCTACACCTTC,TRBD1,many,TRBV19,TRBJ1-2,16
CASSFFAGEHEQFF,TGTGCCAGCAGTTTTTTCGCGGGGGAACATGAGCAGTTCTTC,TRBD2,NA,TRBV12-3/TRBV12-4,TRBJ2-1,14
CASSQRDHEQYF,TGTGCCAGTAGTCAGAGGGACCACGAGCAGTACTTC,NA,NA,TRBV19,TRBJ2-7,12
CASRARTWESKYF,TGTGCCAGCAGGGCCAGGACGTGGGAGTCTAAGTACTTC,NA,many,TRBV7-9,TRBJ2-4,13
CAPPMVNYGYTF,TGTGCCCCCCCGATGGTGAACTATGGCTACACCTTC,NA,NA,TRBV25-1,TRBJ1-2,12
CSVMRTGAPGELFF,TGCAGCGTCATGCGGACAGGGGCCCCCGGGGAGCTGTTTTTT,TRBD1,NA,TRBV29-1,TRBJ2-2,14
CATSDTWQGVQETQYF,TGTGCCACCAGTGATACGTGGCAGGGGGTTCAAGAGACCCAGTACTTC,TRBD1,once,TRBV24-1,TRBJ2-5,16
CASSFLGRPRGRFWAQHF,TGTGCCAGCAGTTTCTTGGGACGACCTAGGGGCCGGTTTTGGGCCCAGCATTTT,NA,NA,TRBV6-2/TRBV6-3,TRBJ1-5,18